The rows below give T cell receptor beta chains drawn from one sample of a study of blood T cells in healthy people across ages. MiXCR, applied by TCRdb to the 5' RACE reads, yields one record per CDR3 protein. Among roughly 800,000 distinct CDR3 sequences listed, 58% were seen once. Input material: blood. All receptors derive from a man aged 30 to 45 in good health. CDR3s include the opening cysteine and the closing phenylalanine or tryptophan. Fields, in order: J gene, V gene, clone size, D gene, CDR3 protein. A D gene is named only where the DNA matches it firmly. Part of the rows lack a size; the others show once, few, many or a class for expanded clones.

J gene: NA
V gene: TRBV7-8
clone size: NA
D gene: TRBD1
CDR3 protein: CASSLGARDREYEQYF

J gene: TRBJ2-3
V gene: TRBV10-3
clone size: few
D gene: NA
CDR3 protein: CAISVGGTQYF

J gene: TRBJ2-7
V gene: TRBV7-9
clone size: NA
D gene: TRBD2
CDR3 protein: CASSEKAGISYEQYF

J gene: TRBJ1-6
V gene: TRBV6-2/TRBV6-3
clone size: NA
D gene: NA
CDR3 protein: CASSYSTESSPLHF

J gene: TRBJ2-7
V gene: TRBV12-3/TRBV12-4
clone size: NA
D gene: NA
CDR3 protein: CASSRGHYEQYF

J gene: TRBJ2-7
V gene: TRBV20-1
clone size: few
D gene: NA
CDR3 protein: CSAVKSTGISYEQYF

J gene: TRBJ2-1
V gene: TRBV7-9
clone size: few
D gene: NA
CDR3 protein: CASSSVGYNEQFF

J gene: TRBJ1-5
V gene: TRBV6-6
clone size: NA
D gene: NA
CDR3 protein: CASSYRGQNQPQHF

J gene: TRBJ2-1
V gene: TRBV6-2/TRBV6-3
clone size: few
D gene: TRBD2
CDR3 protein: CASSYSLNQTSAHNEQFF

J gene: TRBJ2-3
V gene: TRBV7-9
clone size: NA
D gene: TRBD2
CDR3 protein: CASSLGPSLLAGVTDTQYF

J gene: TRBJ2-5
V gene: TRBV7-2
clone size: few
D gene: TRBD2
CDR3 protein: CASSFGLAGVGETQYF

J gene: TRBJ2-7
V gene: TRBV7-2
clone size: NA
D gene: NA
CDR3 protein: CASSLGVGLQYEQYF

J gene: TRBJ2-7
V gene: TRBV4-2
clone size: NA
D gene: TRBD2
CDR3 protein: CASSQVGTSSPVLYF

J gene: TRBJ1-6
V gene: TRBV4-1
clone size: NA
D gene: NA
CDR3 protein: CASSQDSSRPADSPLHF

J gene: TRBJ2-3
V gene: TRBV6-5
clone size: many
D gene: TRBD2
CDR3 protein: CASSYSGTSADTQYF

J gene: TRBJ2-3
V gene: TRBV20-1
clone size: NA
D gene: TRBD2
CDR3 protein: CSARVGLAGDADTQYF

J gene: TRBJ2-7
V gene: TRBV7-2
clone size: many
D gene: NA
CDR3 protein: CASSKRTTRKDGGYEQYF

J gene: TRBJ1-2
V gene: TRBV20-1
clone size: NA
D gene: TRBD1
CDR3 protein: CSAREDRGSSGYTF

J gene: TRBJ2-7
V gene: TRBV27
clone size: NA
D gene: TRBD2
CDR3 protein: CASGPAQLAGYSYEQYF

J gene: TRBJ1-5
V gene: TRBV10-3
clone size: NA
D gene: NA
CDR3 protein: CAIGRGSQPQHF

J gene: TRBJ2-7
V gene: TRBV7-9
clone size: NA
D gene: TRBD2
CDR3 protein: CASSLIASGGAPISYEQYF

J gene: TRBJ2-1
V gene: TRBV7-2
clone size: NA
D gene: TRBD2
CDR3 protein: CASTLLGGRAGIVINEQFF